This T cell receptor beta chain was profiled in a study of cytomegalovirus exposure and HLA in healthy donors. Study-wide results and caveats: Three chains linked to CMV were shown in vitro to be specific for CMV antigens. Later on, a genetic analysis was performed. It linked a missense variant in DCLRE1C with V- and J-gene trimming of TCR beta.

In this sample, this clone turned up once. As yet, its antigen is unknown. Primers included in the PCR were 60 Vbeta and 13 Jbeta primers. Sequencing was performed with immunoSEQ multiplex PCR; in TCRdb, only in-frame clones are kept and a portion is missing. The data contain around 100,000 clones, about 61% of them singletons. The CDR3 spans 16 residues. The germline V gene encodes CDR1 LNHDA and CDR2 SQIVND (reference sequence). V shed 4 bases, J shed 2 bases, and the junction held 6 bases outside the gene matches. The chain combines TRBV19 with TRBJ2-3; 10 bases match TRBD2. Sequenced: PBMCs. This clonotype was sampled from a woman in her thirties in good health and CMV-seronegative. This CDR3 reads CASSTPSGRVTDTQYF. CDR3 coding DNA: TGTGCCAGTAGTACCCCGAGCGGGAGGGTCACAGATACGCAGTATTTT.